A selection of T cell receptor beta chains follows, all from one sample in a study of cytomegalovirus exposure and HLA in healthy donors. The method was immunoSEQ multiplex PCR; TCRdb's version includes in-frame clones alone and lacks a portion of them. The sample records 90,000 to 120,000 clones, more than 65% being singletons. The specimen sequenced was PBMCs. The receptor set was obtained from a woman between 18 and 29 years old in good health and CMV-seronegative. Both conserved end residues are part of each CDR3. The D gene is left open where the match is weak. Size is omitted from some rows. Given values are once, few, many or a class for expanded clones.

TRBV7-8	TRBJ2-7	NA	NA	TGTGCCAGCAGCTTAAATGCGGCAGAGCGCTACGAGCAGTACTTC	CASSLNAAERYEQYF
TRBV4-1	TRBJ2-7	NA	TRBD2	TGCGCCAGCAGCCAAGAAGGGGGACTAGCGGGGGACAACCCCTACGAGCAGTACTTC	CASSQEGGLAGDNPYEQYF
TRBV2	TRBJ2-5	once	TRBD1	TGTGCCAGGGGGGACAGGGAAAATGAAGAGACCCAGTACTTC	CARGDRENEETQYF
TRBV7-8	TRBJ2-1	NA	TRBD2	TGTGCCAGCAGCTCCGTGGGACTAGCGGGGAACAATGAGCAGTTCTTC	CASSSVGLAGNNEQFF
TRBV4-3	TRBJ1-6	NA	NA	TGCGCCAGCAGTAAGACGGTAGGGGTTGATAATTCACCCCTCCACTTT	CASSKTVGVDNSPLHF
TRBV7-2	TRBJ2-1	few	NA	TGTGCCAGCAGCTTACAGGTAGACAATGAGCAGTTCTTC	CASSLQVDNEQFF
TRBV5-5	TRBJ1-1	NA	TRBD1	TGTGCCAGCAGCGCCGGGACAGGGGTCCCCTTTAACACTGAAGCTTTCTTT	CASSAGTGVPFNTEAFF
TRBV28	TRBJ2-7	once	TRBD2	TGTGCCAGCAGTTTATCGGGGGGAGGTAGCGAGCAGTACTTC	CASSLSGGGSEQYF
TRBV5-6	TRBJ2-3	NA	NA	TGTGCCAGCAGCTTTTCAGGGGCAGATACGCAGTATTTT	CASSFSGADTQYF
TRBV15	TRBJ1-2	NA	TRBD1	TGTGCCACCAGCAGAGACGCGACAGGGGAGGGGGGCTACACCTTC	CATSRDATGEGGYTF
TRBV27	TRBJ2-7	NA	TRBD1	TGTGCCAGCAGTTGGGGGACAGCACCCTACGAGCAGTACTTC	CASSWGTAPYEQYF
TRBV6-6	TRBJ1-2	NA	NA	TGTGCCAGCAGTTACGCGGGAAGCTATGGCTACACCTTC	CASSYAGSYGYTF
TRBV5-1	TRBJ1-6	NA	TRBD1	TGCGCCAACAGCGAACAGGGGTATAATTCACCCCTCCACTTT	CANSEQGYNSPLHF
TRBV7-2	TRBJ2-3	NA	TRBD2	TGTGCCAGCAGCCCCAGGTCTAGCGGGAGCACAGATACGCAGTATTTT	CASSPRSSGSTDTQYF
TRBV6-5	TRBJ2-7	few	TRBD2	TGTGCCAGCAGTTCCCAATCAGTCGGGGAGGGGTACGAGCAGTACTTC	CASSSQSVGEGYEQYF
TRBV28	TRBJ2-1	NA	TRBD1	TGTGCCAGCACCAACAGGGGGCCTGAGCAGTTCTTC	CASTNRGPEQFF
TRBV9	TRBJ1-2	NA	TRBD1	TGTGCCAGCAGGGGACAGCCCTATGGCTACACCTTC	CASRGQPYGYTF
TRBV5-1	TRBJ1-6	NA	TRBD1	TGCGCCAGCAGCTTGGACAGGGGGAATTCACCCCTCCACTTT	CASSLDRGNSPLHF
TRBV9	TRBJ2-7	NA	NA	TGTGCCAGCAGCGTAGGAAGGCAGGGCTACGAGCAGTACTTC	CASSVGRQGYEQYF
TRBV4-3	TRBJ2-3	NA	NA	TGCGCCAGCAGCCAAGTCCCCCTCGGGGGAGACACGCAGTATTTT	CASSQVPLGGDTQYF
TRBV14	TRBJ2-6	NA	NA	TGTGCCAGCAGCCAAGATGTTTTCGGGGCTGGGGCCAACGTCCTGACTTTC	CASSQDVFGAGANVLTF
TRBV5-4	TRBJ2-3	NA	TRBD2	TGTGCCAGCAGCCCACGAGCGGGGGCCACAGATACGCAGTATTTT	CASSPRAGATDTQYF
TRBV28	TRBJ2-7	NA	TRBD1	TGTGCCAGCAGTCCGTTAGGGACAGAAGTTAACGAGCAGTACTTC	CASSPLGTEVNEQYF
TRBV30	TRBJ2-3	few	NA	TGTGCCTGGAGTGTAGGGGGAGATACGCAGTATTTT	CAWSVGGDTQYF
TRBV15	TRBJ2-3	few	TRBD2	TGTGCCACCAGCAGAGCTAGCGGGGGGGCAGATACGCAGTATTTT	CATSRASGGADTQYF
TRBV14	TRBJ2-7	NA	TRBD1	TGTGCCAGCAGCCAGGGCGGGACAGGGGGTCGGGAGCAGTACTTC	CASSQGGTGGREQYF
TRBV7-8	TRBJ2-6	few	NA	TGTGCCAGCAGCCCGTGGGGGAGGGGGGCCAACGTCCTGACTTTC	CASSPWGRGANVLTF
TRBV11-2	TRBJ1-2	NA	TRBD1	TGTGCCAGCAGCTTCGGGACAGGGTTCTCCTATGGCTACACCTTC	CASSFGTGFSYGYTF
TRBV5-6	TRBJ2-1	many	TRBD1	TGTGCCAGCACCGACACCGGGACAGGGAGTAATGAGCAGTTCTTC	CASTDTGTGSNEQFF
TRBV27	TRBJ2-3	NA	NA	TGTGCCAGCCGCCCCAGGGGCTCGTTGGTAGATACGCAGTATTTT	CASRPRGSLVDTQYF
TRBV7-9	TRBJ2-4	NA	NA	TGTGCCAGCAGCTTACAGGGAGCCAAAAACATTCAGTACTTC	CASSLQGAKNIQYF
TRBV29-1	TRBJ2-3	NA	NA	TGCAGTGTTGGTGGGGCTAGCACAGATACGCAGTATTTT	CSVGGASTDTQYF
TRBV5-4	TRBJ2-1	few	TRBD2	TGTGCCAGCAGCGGACTAGCGGGGGGGCACAATGAGCAGTTCTTC	CASSGLAGGHNEQFF
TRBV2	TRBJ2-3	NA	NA	TGTGCCAGCAGTGTTCCTCGGTTGCGGGGCAACATGGATACGCAGTATTTT	CASSVPRLRGNMDTQYF
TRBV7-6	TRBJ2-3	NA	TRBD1	TGTGCCAGCAGCTTAGTCGACAGGGCCGGGACAGATACGCAGTATTTT	CASSLVDRAGTDTQYF
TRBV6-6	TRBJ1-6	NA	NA	TGTGCCAGCAGTCCTGACAGCTCCTATAATTCACCCCTCCACTTT	CASSPDSSYNSPLHF
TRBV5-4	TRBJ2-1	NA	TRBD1	TGTGCCAGCAGCTTGGTCGGGGACAGGGGATTTGAGCAGTTCTTC	CASSLVGDRGFEQFF
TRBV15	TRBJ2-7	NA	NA	TGTGCCACCAGCGCCCAGGTTCTCTACGAGCAGTACTTC	CATSAQVLYEQYF
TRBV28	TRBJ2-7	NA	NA	TGTGCCAGCAGTTCCAGGGACATGTACTCCTACGAGCAGTACTTC	CASSSRDMYSYEQYF
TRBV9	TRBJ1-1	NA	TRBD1	TGTGCCAGCAGCGGGACAGGGACCACTGAAGCTTTCTTT	CASSGTGTTEAFF
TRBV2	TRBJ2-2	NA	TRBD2	TGTGCCAGCAGACGAGGACTGGGACTAGCGGGGGGACCGAACACCGGGGAGCTGTTTTTT	CASRRGLGLAGGPNTGELFF
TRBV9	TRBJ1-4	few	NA	TGTGCCAGCAGCGTAGCCGGACAGAATGAAAAACTGTTTTTT	CASSVAGQNEKLFF
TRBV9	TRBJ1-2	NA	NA	TGTGCCAGCAGCCAAGGCCACACAGGGCTGGTCGGCAAGTCTAACTATGGCTACACCTTC	CASSQGHTGLVGKSNYGYTF
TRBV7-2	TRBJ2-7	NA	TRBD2	TGTGCCAGCAGCTCCCGGGCAGCGGGGGCCTACGAGCAGTACTTC	CASSSRAAGAYEQYF
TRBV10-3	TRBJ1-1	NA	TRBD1	TGTGCCATCAAGCGACAGGGGTCGAACACTGAAGCTTTCTTT	CAIKRQGSNTEAFF
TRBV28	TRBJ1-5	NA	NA	TGTGCCAGCAGTTTCGGGGGGAGAAGTCAGCCCCAGCATTTT	CASSFGGRSQPQHF
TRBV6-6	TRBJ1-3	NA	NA	TGTGCGAGTTGGGGGCGCTCTATCTCTGGAAACACCATATATTTT	CASWGRSISGNTIYF
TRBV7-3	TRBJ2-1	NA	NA	TGTGCCAGCAGCTTAACCGGGGGCAATGAGCAGTTCTTC	CASSLTGGNEQFF
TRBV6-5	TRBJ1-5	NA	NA	TGTGCCAGCACCCCAGGGGCGCGACAGCCCCAGCATTTT	CASTPGARQPQHF
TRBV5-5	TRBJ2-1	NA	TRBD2	TGTGCCAGCAGCTTGTCGAACGGGGGGGCCGGGAATGAGCAGTTCTTC	CASSLSNGGAGNEQFF
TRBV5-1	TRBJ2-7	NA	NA	TGCGCCAGCAGCTTGTTGGGCGGGGACTACGAGCAGTACTTC	CASSLLGGDYEQYF
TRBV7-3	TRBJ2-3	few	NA	TGTGCCAGCAGCCCCTTCGGGGGGCAGTCAGATACGCAGTATTTT	CASSPFGGQSDTQYF
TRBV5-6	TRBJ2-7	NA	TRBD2	TGTGCCAGCAGCCTGCGGGGGGCGGATTACGAGCAGTACTTC	CASSLRGADYEQYF
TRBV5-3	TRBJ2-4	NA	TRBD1	TGTGCCAGAAGCCCAACCGGGACAGGGGGCGAGACCAAAAACATTCAGTACTTC	CARSPTGTGGETKNIQYF
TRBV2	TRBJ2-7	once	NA	TGTGCCAGCACCGTTGAAGGGGGGGCTAACGAGCAGTACTTC	CASTVEGGANEQYF
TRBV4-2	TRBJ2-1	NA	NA	TGTGCCAGCAGCCAAGAGACGGGAGAACCCTACAATGAGCAGTTCTTC	CASSQETGEPYNEQFF
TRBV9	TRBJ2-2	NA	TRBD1	TGTGCCAGCCACGCGGGCACGGGACAGGCTGTTCCCGGGGAGCTGTTTTTT	CASHAGTGQAVPGELFF
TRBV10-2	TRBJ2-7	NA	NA	TGCGCCAGCACCCACTATGAGCAGTACTTC	CASTHYEQYF
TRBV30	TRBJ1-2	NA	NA	TGTGCCTGGACCGCAGGGGAACTCTATGGCTACACCTTC	CAWTAGELYGYTF